These 11 T cell receptor beta chains originate from one sample sequenced in a study of shared clonotypes between healthy human individuals. Measured with immunoSEQ multiplex PCR; TCRdb has only the in-frame clones, and not every one. In the table there are hundreds of thousands of clones, approximately 96% of which are singletons. CD45RO-negative cells were positively selected for CCR7, leaving out terminally differentiated effector memory CD45RA+ cells. The sample consisted of naive CD8+ T cells sorted from blood. Source of these receptors: a woman aged 30 to 39 in good health.

V gene TRBV25-1 combines with J gene TRBJ1-1; D is undetermined. This CDR3 spans 14 amino acids. Between the trimmed V and J ends, which lost 2 bases and 0 bases, there was a span of 7 bases. Germline-derived CDR1 and CDR2 are MGHDK and SYGVNS. CDR3 sequence reads: CASSEALMNTEAFF. The DNA for the CDR3 is TGTGCCAGCAGTGAAGCTTTGATGAACACTGAAGCTTTCTTT. The full variable domain, in which reference TRBV25-1 and TRBJ1-1 provide the parts outside the CDR3, is EADIYQTPRYLVIGTGKKITLECSQTMGHDKMYWYQQDPGMELHLIHYSYGVNSTEKGDLSSESTVSRIRTEHFPLTLESARPSHTSQYLCASSEALMNTEAFFGQGTRLTVV.

This clone was seen just once. The chain links TRBV19 to TRBJ2-3; D gene uncertain. Germline CDR1 LNHDA, CDR2 SQIVND (reference sequence). The CDR3 extends over 15 amino acids. V was trimmed by 3 bases and J by 0 bases, leaving 10 bases between them. The CDR3: CASSILGISTDTQYF. The DNA for the CDR3 is TGTGCCAGTAGTATTCTTGGGATTAGCACAGATACGCAGTATTTT. The complete variable domain, with remaining parts taken from reference TRBV19 and TRBJ2-3, reads DGGITQSPKYLFRKEGQNVTLSCEQNLNHDAMYWYRQDPGQGLRLIYYSQIVNDFQKGDIAEGYSVSREKKESFPLTVTSAQKNPTAFYLCASSILGISTDTQYFGPGTRLTVL.

The chain carries TRBV14 and TRBJ2-1; a weak D match, TRBD1 (6 bases). With 0 bases removed from V and 3 bases from J, the gap between germline ends came to 9 bases. This CDR3 has 15 amino acids. CDR1 and CDR2 (germline): SGHDN, FVKESK. DNA for the CDR3: TGTGCCAGCAGCCAAGATCTGGACAGCTACAATGAGCAGTTCTTC. This gives the protein CASSQDLDSYNEQFF.

Of note for this clone: Different DNA sequences within this sample yield the same CDR3. This rearrangement joins TRBV9 to TRBJ2-7, with TRBD1 identical over 10 bases. This CDR3 is 14 amino acids long. With V trimmed by 4 bases and J by 2 bases, 3 bases remained unmatched. Germline V gene data show CDR1 as SGDLS and CDR2 as YYNGEE. The CDR3 DNA sequence: TGTGCCAGCAGCCCCGGGACAGGGGCCTACGAGCAGTACTTC. It is translated as CASSPGTGAYEQYF.

The chain is built from TRBV7-8 and TRBJ2-7, with 11 bases aligning to TRBD2. V was clipped by 6 bases and J by 1 base; unmatched bases: 5. Per the germline V gene, CDR1 is SGHVS and CDR2 is FQNEAQ. This CDR3 region has 15 residues. In nucleotides, the CDR3 is TGTGCCAGCAGGATCGGGACTAGCGGTTCCTACGAGCAGTACTTC. This sequence encodes CASRIGTSGSYEQYF.

The chain combines TRBV5-8 with TRBJ1-1, with D hard to call. The CDR3 loop spans 12 amino acids. Trimming removed 2 bases at V and 5 bases at J, with 7 bases between. Germline CDR1 reads SGHTS; CDR2 reads YDEGEE. The CDR3 protein is CASSFGVTEAFF. The CDR3 region has the DNA TGTGCCAGCAGCTTTGGGGTGACTGAAGCTTTCTTT. The whole variable domain, remainder taken from reference TRBV5-8 and TRBJ1-1, is EAGVTQSPTHLIKTRGQQATLRCSPISGHTSVYWYQQALGLGLQFLLWYDEGEERNRGNFPPRFSGRQFPNYSSELNVNALELEDSALYLCASSFGVTEAFFGQGTRLTVV.

V and J are TRBV6-5 and TRBJ2-1, with 10 bases aligning to TRBD2. The CDR3 loop spans 15 amino acids. Germline CDR1 MNHEY, CDR2 SVGAGI. The trim removed 4 bases at V and 4 bases at J, leaving 4 bases unmatched. Written as DNA, the CDR3 is TGTGCCAGCAGTTTCCAGCGGGAGGGGTACAATGAGCAGTTCTTC. It specifies CASSFQREGYNEQFF.

V is TRBV2 and J is TRBJ1-4; D is undetermined. The CDR3 is 14 residues long. Germline CDR1 is SNHLY and CDR2 is FYNNEI. Trimming left V 7 bases short and J 8 bases short, with 17 bases between. The CDR3 coding sequence is TGTGCCAGCACCTCCCCCGGGAGAGGAGAAAAACTGTTTTTT. This sequence encodes CASTSPGRGEKLFF.

This CDR3 reads CASSHHDRAGQPQHF. For the CDR3, the DNA is TGTGCCAGCAGCCACCACGACAGGGCCGGTCAGCCCCAGCATTTT. The chain combines TRBV16 with TRBJ1-5; 7 bases map to TRBD1. The germline CDR1 and CDR2 sequences are KGHSY and FQNENV. J lost 6 bases, V lost 3 bases, and 8 bases had no gene match. The CDR3 totals 15 residues.

The rearrangement uses TRBV27 and TRBJ2-2, with D uncertain. Germline CDR1 is MNHEY and CDR2 is SMNVEV (reference sequence). This CDR3 contains 12 residues. V was shortened by 2 bases and J by 6 bases, with 4 bases between the two germline ends. DNA for the CDR3: TGTGCCAGCAGTTTAAGATCCGGGGAGCTGTTTTTT. Residues: CASSLRSGELFF.

The V call is TRBV19, the J call TRBJ2-1, with D perhaps matching TRBD1 (6 bases). V lost 6 bases and J lost 2, with 8 bases in between. This CDR3 comprises 13 residues. The germline CDR1 and CDR2 sequences are LNHDA and SQIVND (reference sequence). CDR3 protein: CASRRDTYNEQFF. For the CDR3, the DNA is TGTGCCAGTAGGAGGGACACCTACAATGAGCAGTTCTTC.